This is a list of T cell receptor beta chains from one sample in a study of circulating tumor DNA in untreated peripheral T-cell lymphoma. This table comes from immunoSEQ multiplex PCR, and its TCRdb copy is limited to in-frame clones, with some not included. The table shows 370 or so clones, with 86% occurring only once. What was sequenced was cell-free DNA from blood serum. The receptors come from a human donor with peripheral T-cell lymphoma. Both conserved end residues are part of each CDR3. A D gene is named only where the DNA matches it firmly. Part of the rows lack a size; the others show once, few, many or a class for expanded clones.

len: 15; d_gene: .; abundance: few; j_gene: TRBJ1-5; v_gene: TRBV28; CDR3nt: TGTGCCAGCGGGGTTGGGACGGCGGGTTATCAGCCCCAGCATTTT; CDR3aa: CASGVGTAGYQPQHF
len: 17; d_gene: TRBD2; abundance: .; j_gene: TRBJ2-3; v_gene: TRBV27; CDR3nt: TGTGCCAGCAGCTTAAAGGGACTAGCGGGGTTCGAAGATACGCAGTATTTT; CDR3aa: CASSLKGLAGFEDTQYF
len: 18; d_gene: TRBD1; abundance: .; j_gene: TRBJ2-5; v_gene: TRBV28; CDR3nt: TGTGCCAGCAGCCCCTACTCGGGGACAGGGGGGTTAAAAGAGACCCAGTACTTC; CDR3aa: CASSPYSGTGGLKETQYF
len: 13; d_gene: TRBD1; abundance: .; j_gene: TRBJ1-5; v_gene: TRBV27; CDR3nt: TGTGCCAGCAGCGGGACAGGGACTCAGCCCCAGCATTTT; CDR3aa: CASSGTGTQPQHF
len: 10; d_gene: .; abundance: .; j_gene: TRBJ1-1; v_gene: TRBV29-1; CDR3nt: TGCAGCGCCCGGAACACTGAAGCTTTCTTT; CDR3aa: CSARNTEAFF
len: 16; d_gene: TRBD2; abundance: .; j_gene: TRBJ2-1; v_gene: TRBV18; CDR3nt: TGTGCCAGCTCCCGACCGGGGACTAGGTCGTACAATGAGCAGTTCTTC; CDR3aa: CASSRPGTRSYNEQFF
len: 15; d_gene: TRBD2; abundance: .; j_gene: TRBJ2-1; v_gene: TRBV10-3; CDR3nt: TGTGCCATCAGTGAGTCGTTAGGCGGGAGTGGTGAGCAGTTCTTC; CDR3aa: CAISESLGGSGEQFF
len: 14; d_gene: .; abundance: .; j_gene: TRBJ1-6; v_gene: TRBV5-1; CDR3nt: TGCGCCAGCAGCTCCGGGACGGTATTTTCACCCCTCCACTTT; CDR3aa: CASSSGTVFSPLHF
len: 15; d_gene: .; abundance: once; j_gene: TRBJ1-2; v_gene: TRBV5-5; CDR3nt: TGTGCCAGCCACCTCCATGCGCGAAAGACCTATGGCTACACCTTC; CDR3aa: CASHLHARKTYGYTF
len: 18; d_gene: TRBD1; abundance: once; j_gene: TRBJ1-2; v_gene: TRBV4-3; CDR3nt: TGCGCCAGCAGCCAAGACGTTCTGGGGACAGGGGTAAACTATGGCTACACCTTC; CDR3aa: CASSQDVLGTGVNYGYTF
len: 19; d_gene: .; abundance: .; j_gene: TRBJ1-3; v_gene: TRBV11-2; CDR3nt: TGTGCCAGCAGCTTAGTTTTCCCCCGGGAAGTCCTCTCTGGAAACACCATATATTTT; CDR3aa: CASSLVFPREVLSGNTIYF
len: 15; d_gene: .; abundance: .; j_gene: TRBJ1-2; v_gene: TRBV23-1; CDR3nt: TGCGCCAGCAGTACGGCACGCAGAAAGACCTATGGCTACACCTTC; CDR3aa: CASSTARRKTYGYTF
len: 16; d_gene: .; abundance: .; j_gene: TRBJ2-7; v_gene: TRBV27; CDR3nt: TGTGCCAGCAGTTTTCTCCGCGGAGGGGGGTTTTACCAGCAGTACTTC; CDR3aa: CASSFLRGGGFYQQYF
len: 13; d_gene: .; abundance: once; j_gene: TRBJ1-1; v_gene: TRBV19; CDR3nt: TGTGCCAGTAGTATTTTCGGTTGGACTGAAGCTTTCTTT; CDR3aa: CASSIFGWTEAFF
len: 15; d_gene: .; abundance: .; j_gene: TRBJ1-5; v_gene: TRBV4-1; CDR3nt: TGCGCCAGCAGCCTAGGGGTATCGGGCAATCAGCCCCAGCATTTT; CDR3aa: CASSLGVSGNQPQHF
len: 18; d_gene: TRBD1; abundance: .; j_gene: TRBJ1-3; v_gene: TRBV27; CDR3nt: TGTGCCAGCAGCCCTATATCGACCACAGGGGTAGCTGGAAACACCATATATTTT; CDR3aa: CASSPISTTGVAGNTIYF
len: 13; d_gene: .; abundance: .; j_gene: TRBJ2-7; v_gene: TRBV7-9; CDR3nt: TGTGCCAGCAGCTCGGACAGCTCCTACGAGCAGTACTTC; CDR3aa: CASSSDSSYEQYF
len: 12; d_gene: .; abundance: .; j_gene: TRBJ1-2; v_gene: TRBV19; CDR3nt: TGTGCCAGTAAAGGGGCAGGCTATGGCTACACCTTC; CDR3aa: CASKGAGYGYTF
len: 18; d_gene: .; abundance: .; j_gene: TRBJ1-5; v_gene: TRBV27; CDR3nt: TGTGCCAGCAGTCCGTCGAACCCAATTTGGGGGAGCAATCAGCCCCAGCATTTT; CDR3aa: CASSPSNPIWGSNQPQHF
len: 12; d_gene: .; abundance: .; j_gene: TRBJ2-7; v_gene: TRBV25-1; CDR3nt: TGTGCCAGCACCGGCCTCTCCTACGAGCAGTACTTC; CDR3aa: CASTGLSYEQYF
len: 12; d_gene: TRBD1; abundance: .; j_gene: TRBJ1-2; v_gene: TRBV29-1; CDR3nt: TGCAGCGTTGAATGGGACAGGGCACGCTACACCTTC; CDR3aa: CSVEWDRARYTF
len: 15; d_gene: .; abundance: .; j_gene: TRBJ1-6; v_gene: TRBV4-1; CDR3nt: TGCGCCAGCAGCCAAGATCGGGCAGGGCCCTCACCCCTCCACTTT; CDR3aa: CASSQDRAGPSPLHF
len: 11; d_gene: TRBD2; abundance: .; j_gene: TRBJ2-1; v_gene: TRBV4-2; CDR3nt: TGTGCCAGCAGCCACGGACTAGGCCAGTTCTTC; CDR3aa: CASSHGLGQFF
len: 13; d_gene: .; abundance: .; j_gene: TRBJ1-1; v_gene: TRBV19; CDR3nt: TGTGCCAGTAGTATATGGGGGTGGACTGAAGCTTTCTTT; CDR3aa: CASSIWGWTEAFF
len: 15; d_gene: .; abundance: .; j_gene: TRBJ1-4; v_gene: TRBV7-2; CDR3nt: TGTGCCAGCAGCTTACTACAGGGACCTAATGAAAAACTGTTTTTT; CDR3aa: CASSLLQGPNEKLFF
len: 17; d_gene: TRBD2; abundance: once; j_gene: TRBJ2-2; v_gene: TRBV28; CDR3nt: TGTGCCCATTCCACAGGGGCTAGCGGGGAGAACACCGGGGAGCTGTTTTTT; CDR3aa: CAHSTGASGENTGELFF
len: 14; d_gene: .; abundance: .; j_gene: TRBJ2-7; v_gene: TRBV27; CDR3nt: TGTGCCAGCAGTTTAATAGGCTGGGGCTACGAGCAGTACTTC; CDR3aa: CASSLIGWGYEQYF
len: 12; d_gene: .; abundance: .; j_gene: TRBJ2-3; v_gene: TRBV5-1; CDR3nt: TGCGCCAGCAGCTTGATGACCGATACGCAGTATTTT; CDR3aa: CASSLMTDTQYF